This passage covers 5 T cell receptor beta chains from one sample sequenced in a study of human T cells and chemical hapten exposure. The sample's time point: pre-sensitization, week 0. Specified treatment: therapeutic diphenylcyclopropenone sensitization with weekly scalp DPC. TCRdb reprocessed the RACE reads via MiXCR and lists one record per CDR3 protein. The sample has approximately 260,000 distinct CDR3 sequences, 7.5% to 10% seen once. Sequencing used whole blood, obtained in connection with sensitization to the hapten diphenylcyclopropenone (DPC). These receptors all stem from a woman in her 40s with alopecia areata. Some clones in this sample may be carry-over from other donors' samples.

This clonotype was observed many times. The V and J genes are TRBV2 and TRBJ1-1; D gene uncertain. The CDR3 runs 14 residues. V was cut by 4 bases and J by 3 bases, with 12 bases left in between. The germline gives CDR1 SNHLY, CDR2 FYNNEI. The CDR3 loop reads CASSGEGWDTEAFF. The CDR3 DNA reads TGTGCCAGCAGTGGGGAGGGATGGGACACTGAAGCTTTCTTT.

Concerning this clonotype: One end of the junction fails to match germline, which may point to a read error. V is TRBV7-2 and J is TRBJ2-7; D not certain. Germline V CDR1 and CDR2: SGHTA, FQGNSA. The CDR3 covers 15 residues. CDR3 residues: CASSIAQVSSYEQYF. CDR3 nucleotide sequence: TGTGCCAGCAGCATAGCCCAGGTCAGCTCCTACGAGCAGTACTTC.

This clonotype showed up just a few times. The chain joins TRBV20-1 to TRBJ1-1; the D is unclear. Trimming shortened V by 3 bases and J by 0 bases, and 8 bases separated the two germline ends. This CDR3 is built from 13 residues. Germline-derived CDR1 and CDR2 are DFQATT and SNEGSKA (reference sequence). The chain's CDR3 is CSASKSVNTEAFF. The CDR3 coding sequence is TGCAGTGCTAGTAAATCGGTGAACACTGAAGCTTTCTTT.

This clonotype was detected only a few times. The chain recombines TRBV27 with TRBJ2-7; TRBD2 aligns across 9 bases. Germline V gives CDR1 MNHEY, CDR2 SMNVEV (reference sequence). Unmatched junction bases numbered 4, after V lost 5 bases and J lost 2 bases. This CDR3 has 14 amino acids. The chain's CDR3 is CASSRLAAAYEQYF. CDR3 sequence (DNA): TGTGCCAGCAGTAGACTAGCGGCAGCCTACGAGCAGTACTTC.

In this sample, this clonotype turned up a few times. The chain joins TRBV29-1 to TRBJ2-3; no definite D call. Germline CDR1 reads SQVTM; CDR2 reads ANQGSEA. Trimming shortened V by 6 bases and J by 0 bases, and 7 bases separated the two germline ends. The CDR3 extends over 12 amino acids. CDR3 amino acids: CSVTASTDTQYF. In DNA, the CDR3 is TGCAGCGTGACGGCTAGCACAGATACGCAGTATTTT.